One and the same sample provided the 12 T cell receptor beta chains below, sequenced in a study of identifying expanded T cells in peripheral blood. Profiled with immunoSEQ multiplex PCR; TCRdb holds only in-frame clones, not every one. The sample includes about 80,000 clones, roughly 84% of them seen just once. Sample: blood. These receptors were collected from a person between 18 and 75 years old in good health.

The chain links TRBV25-1 to TRBJ2-1; 15 positions match TRBD2. Trimming removed 1 base from V and 7 bases from J; junction bases left unmatched: 5. The CDR3 covers 17 residues. Germline assignment: CDR1 MGHDK and CDR2 SYGVNS. The CDR3 DNA sequence: TGTGCCAGCAGTGAATGGGGACTAGCGGGAGGTAAAAATGAGCAGTTCTTC. Amino acids: CASSEWGLAGGKNEQFF. The whole variable domain, remainder taken from reference TRBV25-1 and TRBJ2-1, is EADIYQTPRYLVIGTGKKITLECSQTMGHDKMYWYQQDPGMELHLIHYSYGVNSTEKGDLSSESTVSRIRTEHFPLTLESARPSHTSQYLCASSEWGLAGGKNEQFFGPGTRLTVL.

V is TRBV9 and J is TRBJ2-5; 10 bases fit TRBD2. The CDR3 has 16 amino acids. Germline V gene sequence: CDR1 SGDLS, CDR2 YYNGEE. V was clipped by 0 bases and J by 0 bases; unmatched bases: 2. CDR3 region: CASSVAGLADQETQYF. In nucleotides, the CDR3 is TGTGCCAGCAGCGTAGCAGGACTAGCGGACCAAGAGACCCAGTACTTC.

In DNA form, the CDR3 reads TGCAGCGTTGTGGTGGGCGGGAGGGAAGGCGAGCAGTACTTC. As protein: CSVVVGGREGEQYF. The chain recombines TRBV29-1 with TRBJ2-7; TRBD2 agrees at 9 bases. Per the germline V gene, CDR1 is SQVTM and CDR2 is ANQGSEA. Unmatched junction bases numbered 10, after V lost 4 bases and J lost 6 bases. The CDR3 has 14 residues.

The V and J genes are TRBV7-6 and TRBJ2-7; D possibly corresponds to TRBD2 (6 bases). The CDR3 contains 13 residues. Trimming removed 1 base at V and 5 bases at J, with 9 bases between. Germline CDR1 is SGHVS and CDR2 is FNYEAQ. This CDR3 is CASSLGLEDEQYF. CDR3 coding DNA: TGTGCCAGCAGCTTAGGACTAGAAGACGAGCAGTACTTC.

CDR3 protein: CASSPRGTQYF. The DNA for the CDR3 is TGTGCCAGCAGCCCCAGGGGGACGCAGTATTTT. The chain joins TRBV7-2 to TRBJ2-3; 7 positions match TRBD1. The junction had 2 bases not matched to a gene; V was cut back by 5 bases and J by 9 bases. Germline CDR1 SGHTA, CDR2 FQGNSA. The CDR3 sequence is 11 residues long.

The chain joins TRBV30 to TRBJ2-7; TRBD1 agrees at 7 bases. Looked up from germline, CDR1 is GTSNPN and CDR2 is SVGIG (reference sequence). V dropped 4 bases and J dropped 5; count of bases not matched to a gene: 8. The CDR3 loop spans 13 amino acids. CDR3 sequence reads: CAWTRDSGHEQYF. CDR3 sequence (DNA): TGTGCCTGGACAAGGGACAGCGGCCACGAGCAGTACTTC.

The V gene is TRBV9, the J gene TRBJ2-3; D not certain. Per the germline V gene, CDR1 is SGDLS and CDR2 is YYNGEE. Trimming left V 0 bases short and J 5 bases short, with 10 bases between. CDR3 size: 14 residues. CDR3 coding DNA: TGTGCCAGCAGCGTAGTAGTGCAAGGAGATACGCAGTATTTT. It translates to CASSVVVQGDTQYF.

This sequence joins TRBV5-6 and TRBJ1-2, with 12 bases aligning to TRBD1. CDR3 length: 16 amino acids. Trimming took 2 bases from V and 7 from J; bases not matched to a gene: 9. Germline-derived CDR1 and CDR2 are SGHDT and YYEEEE. The CDR3, as DNA: TGTGCCAGCAGCTTCTCCCCGGGACAGGGGGCACGTGGCTACACCTTC. It encodes CASSFSPGQGARGYTF.

The chain carries TRBV7-6 and TRBJ2-7; 8 bases are shared with TRBD1. Per the germline V gene, CDR1 is SGHVS and CDR2 is FNYEAQ. The CDR3 runs 18 residues. V was clipped by 5 bases and J by 1 base; unmatched bases: 16. CDR3 coding DNA: TGTGCCAGCAGCCCCCGTGTACAGGGGGAAGCGGTTTCCTACGAGCAGTACTTC. This translates into CASSPRVQGEAVSYEQYF.

V gene TRBV27 combines with J gene TRBJ1-1; unclear D gene. This CDR3 has 14 amino acids. Trimming removed 1 base at V and 1 base at J, with 7 bases between. Germline assignment: CDR1 MNHEY and CDR2 SMNVEV (reference sequence). DNA of the CDR3: TGTGCCAGCAGTTTATTGGCAAAGAACACTGAAGCTTTCTTT. Protein sequence: CASSLLAKNTEAFF.

The chain couples TRBV15 to TRBJ1-1; no clear D gene. Trimming removed 0 bases from V and 2 bases from J, with 19 bases in between. The germline V gene has CDR1 LNHNV and CDR2 YYDKDF (reference sequence). The CDR3 consists of 18 residues. In DNA form, the CDR3 reads TGTGCCACCAGCAGAGATTTATCGTGGGTTGCGGCAAACACTGAAGCTTTCTTT. Residues: CATSRDLSWVAANTEAFF.

This clone is labeled as medium-sized. The J gene is TRBJ1-5, the V gene TRBV7-9; possibly TRBD1 for D (6 bases). V was shortened by 5 bases and J by 6 bases, with 14 bases between the two germline ends. Germline lookup yields CDR1 SEHNR and CDR2 FQNEAQ (reference sequence). The CDR3 spans 14 residues. CDR3 DNA sequence: TGTGCCAGCAGCGATCGGGGGGCCGGTCAGCCCCAGCATTTT. It encodes CASSDRGAGQPQHF. The full variable domain, completed using reference TRBV7-9 and TRBJ1-5, is DTGVSQNPRHKITKRGQNVTFRCDPISEHNRLYWYRQTLGQGPEFLTYFQNEAQLEKSRLLSDRFSAERPKGSFSTLEIQRTEQGDSAMYLCASSDRGAGQPQHFGDGTRLSIL.